These 7 T cell receptor beta chains originate from one sample sequenced in a study of chemoradiotherapy in HPV16-positive cancers. Method: immunoSEQ multiplex PCR; TCRdb's copy keeps in-frame clones and lacks some. This sample carries approximately 12,000 clones, roughly 90% of them seen once, and the ten largest clones take less than 3%. The material sequenced was blood, taken from a patient who underwent chemoradiotherapy. These receptors were obtained from a human donor with HPV-associated anogenital cancer.

V gene TRBV25-1 combines with J gene TRBJ2-5; possible D gene TRBD1, 5 bases. The V end was cut by 6 bases, the J end by 4 bases, with 9 bases between. CDR1 is MGHDK and CDR2 is SYGVNS in the germline V gene. This CDR3 is built from 12 residues. The chain's CDR3 is CASRGASETQYF. CDR3 DNA sequence: TGTGCCAGCAGAGGGGCCTCAGAGACCCAGTACTTC.

The J gene is TRBJ2-1, the V gene TRBV6-6; D remains unclear. V was pared by 7 bases and J by 9 bases, with 13 bases between. This CDR3 comprises 12 residues. Looked up from germline, CDR1 is MNHNY and CDR2 is SVGAGI (reference sequence). The chain's CDR3 is CASNLGPVEQFF. The CDR3, as DNA: TGTGCCAGCAATCTCGGTCCGGTTGAGCAGTTCTTC.

The chain employs TRBV7-9 and TRBJ1-2, with 7 bases that match TRBD1. CDR1 and CDR2 from the germline V gene are SEHNR and FQNEAQ (reference sequence). The CDR3 runs to 15 residues. J gave up 3 bases and V 6 bases, and 10 bases lay outside the gene matches. DNA for the CDR3: TGTGCCAGCAGGGATTCGACAGGGAGTGACTATGGCTACACCTTC. Amino acid sequence: CASRDSTGSDYGYTF.

This chain joins TRBV18 and TRBJ1-5; TRBD1 aligns across 7 bases. The CDR3 totals 19 residues. V was clipped by 3 bases and J by 0 bases; unmatched bases: 14. From germline, CDR1 is KGHSH and CDR2 LQKENI. The CDR3 bases are TGTGCCAGCTCACCCGACGGGGCCAGGGGGATTTATAGCAATCAGCCCCAGCATTTT. It encodes CASSPDGARGIYSNQPQHF.

The V call is TRBV27, the J call TRBJ2-1; tentative D call: TRBD2 (7 bases). Trimming shortened V by 2 bases and J by 1 base, and 18 bases separated the two germline ends. There are 18 residues in the CDR3. The germline V gene has CDR1 MNHEY and CDR2 SMNVEV (reference sequence). The CDR3 DNA reads TGTGCCAGCAGTTTAAGGGTCAGGGGACTACTATCCTACAATGAGCAGTTCTTC. This gives the protein CASSLRVRGLLSYNEQFF.

V is TRBV5-1 and J is TRBJ2-3; TRBD2 matches at 9 bases. V dropped 4 bases and J dropped 6; count of bases not matched to a gene: 12. The CDR3 is 16 amino acids. CDR1 is SGHRS, CDR2 YFSETQ, per germline. In DNA, the CDR3 is TGCGCCAGCAGCCCCCCGAATCGCGGGGGGGCCGATACGCAGTATTTT. Its translation: CASSPPNRGGADTQYF.

Only a few counts were recorded for this clone. The chain employs TRBV2 and TRBJ2-2; no clear D gene. The length of the CDR3 is 13 residues. Trimming stripped 7 bases from V and 2 bases from J, with 8 bases between. Germline values: CDR1 SNHLY, CDR2 FYNNEI. CDR3 protein: CASMEENTGELFF. CDR3 DNA sequence: TGTGCCAGCATGGAAGAAAACACCGGGGAGCTGTTTTTT. The full variable domain, rest sourced from reference TRBV2 and TRBJ2-2, is EPEVTQTPSHQVTQMGQEVILRCVPISNHLYFYWYRQILGQKVEFLVSFYNNEISEKSEIFDDQFSVERPDGSNFTLKIRSTKLEDSAMYFCASMEENTGELFFGEGSRLTVL.